This T cell receptor (beta chain) came from a study of T cells in Graves' hyperthyroidism and ophthalmopathy. The germline V gene encodes CDR1 MNHEY and CDR2 SVGEGT. V was clipped by 6 bases and J by 4 bases; unmatched bases: 13. The length of the CDR3 is 16 residues. What was amplified from RNA transcripts were TCR beta CDR3 regions. With the HTBI primer set, the TCR CDR3 went through a first round of RT-PCR. TCRdb processed the multiplex PCR reads anew with MiXCR; each CDR3 protein has one entry. The table includes more than 300,000 distinct CDR3 sequences, about 14% detected once. The receptor's source is a woman in her twenties or thirties with Graves' ophthalmopathy. Sequencing used blood. J is TRBJ1-2 and V is TRBV6-2 or TRBV6-3; 8 bases map to TRBD1. The CDR3 sequence: CASRAGQGASGYGYTF. The CDR3 DNA reads as TGTGCCAGCAGAGCCGGGCAGGGGGCGAGCGGCTATGGCTACACCTTC.